This is a list of T cell receptor beta chains from one sample in a study of PD-L1 blockade in urothelial cancer. Here immunoSEQ multiplex PCR was the method, and the copy in TCRdb shows in-frame clones only, minus some. The sample has some 50,000 clones; roughly 88% are singletons. The sequenced sample was PBMCs, obtained around atezolizumab (anti-PD-L1) treatment. The receptors here all came from a man aged 80 or over with urothelial cancer. Both conserved end residues are part of each CDR3. Each record gives: V gene, D gene, clone size, J gene, CDR3 protein, CDR3 DNA. The D gene is left open where the match is weak. Clone size appears in some rows only: once, few, many, or a class for an expanded clone.

TRBV6-5	TRBD2	NA	TRBJ2-7	CASSYSLAELYEQYF	TGTGCCAGCAGTTACTCACTAGCGGAACTCTACGAGCAGTACTTC
TRBV28	NA	NA	TRBJ2-7	CASPAPRGRQYF	TGTGCCAGCCCCGCCCCGAGGGGGAGGCAGTACTTC
TRBV4-1	NA	NA	TRBJ1-1	CASSQAGGGRDTEAFF	TGCGCCAGCAGCCAAGCCGGGGGAGGGCGGGACACTGAAGCTTTCTTT
TRBV7-2	NA	few	TRBJ1-2	CASSDYGANYGYTF	TGTGCCAGCAGCGATTACGGTGCCAACTATGGCTACACCTTC
TRBV28	NA	NA	TRBJ2-4	CASSSTRGGIENIQYF	TGTGCCAGCAGTTCAACCAGAGGGGGAATCGAAAACATTCAGTACTTC
TRBV4-3	NA	NA	TRBJ1-5	CASSQDHTGQQPQHF	TGCGCCAGCAGCCAAGATCACACAGGTCAACAGCCCCAGCATTTT
TRBV6-5	TRBD2	NA	TRBJ2-5	CASSRGLAGVETQYF	TGTGCCAGCAGTCGGGGACTAGCGGGAGTAGAGACCCAGTACTTC
TRBV9	NA	NA	TRBJ1-2	CASSVAVFTNYGYTF	TGTGCCAGCAGCGTAGCGGTCTTTACTAACTATGGCTACACCTTC
TRBV6-5	TRBD2	NA	TRBJ2-1	CASSYIGTSSEQFF	TGTGCCAGCAGTTACATAGGGACTAGTAGTGAGCAGTTCTTC
TRBV27	TRBD2	NA	TRBJ2-1	CASSRLAGGYNEQFF	TGTGCCAGCAGCCGACTAGCGGGAGGTTACAATGAGCAGTTCTTC
TRBV5-1	NA	NA	TRBJ2-7	CASSLLVGSYEQYF	TGCGCCAGCAGCTTACTAGTCGGATCCTACGAGCAGTACTTC
TRBV6-5	NA	NA	TRBJ2-2	CAGGPRNTGELFF	TGTGCCGGGGGCCCTAGAAACACCGGGGAGCTGTTTTTT
TRBV7-2	TRBD1	NA	TRBJ1-1	CASSGTGAVVAFF	TGTGCCAGCAGCGGTACAGGGGCCGTGGTAGCTTTCTTT
TRBV9	NA	NA	TRBJ2-1	CASSERTGVQFF	TGTGCCAGCAGCGAGAGGACTGGAGTTCAGTTCTTC
TRBV27	TRBD1	NA	TRBJ1-5	CASSSNKGAVGQPQHF	TGTGCCAGCAGTTCCAATAAGGGGGCTGTTGGTCAGCCCCAGCATTTT
TRBV27	TRBD1	few	TRBJ1-2	CASREGGWGYGYTF	TGTGCCAGCAGAGAAGGGGGCTGGGGCTATGGCTACACCTTC
TRBV6-6	TRBD1	NA	TRBJ2-1	CASRDRGNNEQFF	TGTGCCAGCAGGGACAGGGGAAACAATGAGCAGTTCTTC
TRBV11-2	TRBD1	NA	TRBJ2-7	CASSGTAYYEQYF	TGTGCCAGCAGCGGGACAGCCTATTACGAGCAGTACTTC
TRBV9	TRBD2	NA	TRBJ2-7	CASSRSTSGYEQYF	TGTGCCAGCAGCCGTTCCACTAGCGGCTACGAGCAGTACTTC
TRBV11-2	TRBD2	NA	TRBJ2-1	CASSPEPGTSGFNEQFF	TGTGCCAGCAGCCCCGAACCCGGGACTAGCGGATTTAATGAGCAGTTCTTC
TRBV5-5	NA	NA	TRBJ1-1	CASSLTWGPPNTEAFF	TGTGCCAGCAGCTTGACTTGGGGCCCCCCGAACACTGAAGCTTTCTTT
TRBV5-5	NA	NA	TRBJ2-7	CASSKTESYEQYF	TGTGCCAGCAGCAAAACGGAGTCCTACGAGCAGTACTTC
TRBV20-1	NA	NA	TRBJ1-3	CSASLRNTIYF	TGCAGTGCTAGCCTTAGAAACACCATATATTTT
TRBV6-6	NA	NA	TRBJ2-5	CASSPDGAETQYF	TGTGCCAGCAGCCCGGATGGGGCGGAGACCCAGTACTTC
TRBV23-1	NA	few	TRBJ1-1	CASSQLETGDTEAFF	TGCGCCAGCAGTCAGTTAGAGACAGGAGACACTGAAGCTTTCTTT
TRBV5-1	TRBD1	NA	TRBJ1-4	CASSLGGQANEKLFF	TGCGCCAGCAGCTTGGGGGGACAGGCAAATGAAAAACTGTTTTTT
TRBV28	TRBD1	NA	TRBJ2-1	CASSANRGCCSYNEQFF	TGTGCCAGCAGCGCGAACAGGGGCTGTTGCTCCTACAATGAGCAGTTCTTC
TRBV19	TRBD2	NA	TRBJ2-1	CASSIAHLTSGRIKRVKGDEQFF	TGTGCCAGTAGTATAGCTCATCTAACTAGCGGGAGGATTAAAAGGGTTAAGGGCGATGAGCAGTTCTTC
TRBV5-1	TRBD1	NA	TRBJ2-3	CASSLEQGLSQGDTQYF	TGCGCCAGCAGCTTGGAACAGGGGTTGTCCCAGGGAGATACGCAGTATTTT
TRBV7-9	NA	NA	TRBJ1-2	CASSLTDSYYGYTF	TGTGCCAGCAGCTTAACGGACTCTTACTATGGCTACACCTTC
TRBV2	NA	NA	TRBJ2-1	CASIQNNNEQFF	TGTGCCAGCATCCAAAACAACAATGAGCAGTTCTTC
TRBV18	NA	NA	TRBJ2-7	CASSSNRETEQYF	TGTGCCAGCTCATCCAACAGGGAAACTGAGCAGTACTTC
TRBV7-8	NA	NA	TRBJ1-2	CASSLGGVGYGYTF	TGTGCCAGCAGCTTAGGCGGGGTAGGCTATGGCTACACCTTC
TRBV19	NA	NA	TRBJ2-5	CASSRGNQETQYF	TGTGCCAGTAGTAGAGGGAACCAAGAGACCCAGTACTTC
TRBV6-5	TRBD2	NA	TRBJ2-2	CASSSGLAGVGGELFF	TGTGCCAGCAGTTCTGGACTAGCGGGAGTCGGCGGGGAGCTGTTTTTT
TRBV10-3	TRBD2	once	TRBJ2-3	CAISKLAGGVPDTQYF	TGTGCCATCAGTAAACTAGCGGGAGGGGTACCAGATACGCAGTATTTT
TRBV10-2	NA	NA	TRBJ2-4	CASRDQGFGEVDIQYF	TGCGCCAGCAGGGATCAGGGGTTCGGAGAGGTGGACATTCAGTACTTC
TRBV27	TRBD1	NA	TRBJ1-3	CASSLTGSGNTIYF	TGTGCCAGCAGTTTGACAGGGTCTGGAAACACCATATATTTT
TRBV7-2	NA	NA	TRBJ2-7	CASSLGRESSYEQYF	TGTGCCAGCAGCTTAGGGAGGGAAAGTTCCTACGAGCAGTACTTC
TRBV7-9	TRBD1	few	TRBJ1-5	CASSLGGQGIGGQPQHF	TGTGCCAGCAGCTTAGGCGGACAGGGGATAGGTGGTCAGCCCCAGCATTTT
TRBV29-1	TRBD1	once	TRBJ1-1	CSVEITGAGTEAFF	TGCAGCGTTGAAATTACAGGGGCGGGGACTGAAGCTTTCTTT